The present TCR beta chain was sequenced within a study of monozygotic twins with inflammatory bowel disease. As regards this clonotype: Its antigen is still unknown.

The CDR3 extends over 15 amino acids. Germline CDR1 and CDR2: SGDLS and YYNGEE. Researchers ran eight separate cDNA reactions for each sample. TCRdb reprocessed the 5' RACE reads and stores each CDR3 protein as one record, lacking DNA. The repertoire table contains some 150,000 distinct CDR3 sequences. Study outcomes and limitations: Data gave no support to a single strong signal or clonotype associated with IBD.

This rearrangement joins TRBV9 to TRBJ2-3. The clonotype originates from a human donor with ulcerative colitis or Crohn's disease, or a healthy co-twin of an affected twin (not recorded which). The sequencing input was blood. CDR3 protein: CASSVFGEYEDTQYF.